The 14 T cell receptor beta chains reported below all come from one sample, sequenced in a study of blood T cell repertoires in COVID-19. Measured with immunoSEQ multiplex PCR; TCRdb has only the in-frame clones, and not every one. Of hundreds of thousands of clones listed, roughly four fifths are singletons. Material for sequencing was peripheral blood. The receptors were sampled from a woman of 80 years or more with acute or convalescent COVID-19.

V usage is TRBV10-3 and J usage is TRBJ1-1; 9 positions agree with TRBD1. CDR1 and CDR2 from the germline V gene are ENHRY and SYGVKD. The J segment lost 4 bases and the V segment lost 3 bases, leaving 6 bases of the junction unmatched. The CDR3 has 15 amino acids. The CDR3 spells CAISDPGQGGTEAFF. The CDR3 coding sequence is TGTGCCATCAGTGATCCGGGACAGGGAGGCACTGAAGCTTTCTTT.

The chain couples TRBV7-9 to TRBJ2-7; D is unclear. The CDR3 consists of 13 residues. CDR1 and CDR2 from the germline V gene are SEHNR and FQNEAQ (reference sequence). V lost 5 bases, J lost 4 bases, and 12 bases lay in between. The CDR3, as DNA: TGTGCCAGCAGCCACCTCCCCCAGTACGAGCAGTACTTC. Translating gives CASSHLPQYEQYF.

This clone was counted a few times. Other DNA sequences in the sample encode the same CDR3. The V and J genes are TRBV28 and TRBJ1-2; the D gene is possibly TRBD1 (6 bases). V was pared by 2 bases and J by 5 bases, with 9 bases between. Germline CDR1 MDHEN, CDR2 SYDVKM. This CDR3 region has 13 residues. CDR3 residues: CASSLGGGYGYTF. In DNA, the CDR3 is TGTGCCAGCAGTTTAGGGGGCGGGTATGGCTACACCTTC.

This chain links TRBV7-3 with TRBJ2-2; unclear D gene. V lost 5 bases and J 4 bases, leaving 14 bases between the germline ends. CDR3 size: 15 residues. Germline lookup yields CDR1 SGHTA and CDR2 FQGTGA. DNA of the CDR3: TGTGCCAGCAGCCCTTCGTCTAGTAGCACCGGGGAGCTGTTTTTT. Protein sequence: CASSPSSSSTGELFF.

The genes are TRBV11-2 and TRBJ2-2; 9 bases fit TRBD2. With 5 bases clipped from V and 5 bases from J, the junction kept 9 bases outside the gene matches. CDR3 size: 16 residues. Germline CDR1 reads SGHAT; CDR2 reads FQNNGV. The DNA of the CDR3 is TGTGCCAGCAGCCGATTAAGCGGGAGGTTGACCGGGGAGCTGTTTTTT. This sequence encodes CASSRLSGRLTGELFF. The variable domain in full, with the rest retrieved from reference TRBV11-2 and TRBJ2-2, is EAGVAQSPRYKIIEKRQSVAFWCNPISGHATLYWYQQILGQGPKLLIQFQNNGVVDDSQLPKDRFSAERLKGVDSTLKIQPAKLEDSAVYLCASSRLSGRLTGELFFGEGSRLTVL.

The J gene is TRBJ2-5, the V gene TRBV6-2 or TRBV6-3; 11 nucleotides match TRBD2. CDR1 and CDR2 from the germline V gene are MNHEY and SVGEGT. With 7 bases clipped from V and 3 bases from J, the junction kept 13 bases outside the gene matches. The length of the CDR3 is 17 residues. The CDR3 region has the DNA TGTGCCAGCAACCCTTCGGGGCTAGCGGGGGGAAAAGAGACCCAGTACTTC. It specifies CASNPSGLAGGKETQYF.

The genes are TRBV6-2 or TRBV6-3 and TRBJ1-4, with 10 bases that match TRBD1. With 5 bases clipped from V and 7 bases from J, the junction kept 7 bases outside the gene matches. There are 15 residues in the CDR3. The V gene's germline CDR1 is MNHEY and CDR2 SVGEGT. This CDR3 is CASSLRTGGGEKLFF. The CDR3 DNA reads TGTGCCAGCAGTCTCCGGACAGGGGGAGGTGAAAAACTGTTTTTT.

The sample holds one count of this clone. The CDR3 coding sequence is TGTGCCAGCAGCTTCGAGACTAGCGGTTACAATGAGCAGTTCTTC. Its protein is CASSFETSGYNEQFF. The chain recombines TRBV7-9 with TRBJ2-1, with 9 bases aligning to TRBD2. In germline, CDR1 is SEHNR, CDR2 FQNEAQ (reference sequence). Trimming at V came to 3 bases and at J to 4 bases, leaving 4 bases not matched to a gene. The CDR3 has 15 residues.

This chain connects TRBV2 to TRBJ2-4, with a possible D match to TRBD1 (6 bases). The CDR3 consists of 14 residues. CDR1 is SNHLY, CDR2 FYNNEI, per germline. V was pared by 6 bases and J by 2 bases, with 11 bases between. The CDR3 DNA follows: TGTGCCAGCAGCCACAGGGAACCCAAAAACATTCAGTACTTC. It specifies CASSHREPKNIQYF.

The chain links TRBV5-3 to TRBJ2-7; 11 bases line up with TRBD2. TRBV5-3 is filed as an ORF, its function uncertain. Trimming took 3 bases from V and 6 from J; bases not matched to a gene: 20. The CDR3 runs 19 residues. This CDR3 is CARSWEVFNGPSGRPEQYF. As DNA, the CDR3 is TGTGCCAGAAGCTGGGAAGTTTTTAATGGGCCTAGCGGGAGGCCCGAGCAGTACTTC.

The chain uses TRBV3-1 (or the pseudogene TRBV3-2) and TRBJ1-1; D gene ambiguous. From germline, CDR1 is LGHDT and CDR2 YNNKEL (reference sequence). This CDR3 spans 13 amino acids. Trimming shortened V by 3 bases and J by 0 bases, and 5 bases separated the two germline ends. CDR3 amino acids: CASSQNMNTEAFF. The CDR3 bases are TGTGCCAGCAGCCAGAACATGAACACTGAAGCTTTCTTT.

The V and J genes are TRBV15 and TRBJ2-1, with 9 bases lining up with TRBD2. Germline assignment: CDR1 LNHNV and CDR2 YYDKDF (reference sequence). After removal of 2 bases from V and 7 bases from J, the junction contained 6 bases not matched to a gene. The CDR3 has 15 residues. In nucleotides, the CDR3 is TGTGCCACCAGCAGATTCGTAGCGGGAGAGAATGAGCAGTTCTTC. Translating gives CATSRFVAGENEQFF.

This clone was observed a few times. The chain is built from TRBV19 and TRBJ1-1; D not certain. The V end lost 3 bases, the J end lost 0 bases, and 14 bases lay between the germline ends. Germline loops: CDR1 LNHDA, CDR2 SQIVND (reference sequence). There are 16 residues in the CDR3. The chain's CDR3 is CASSIGGFQLNTEAFF. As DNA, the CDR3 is TGTGCCAGTAGTATTGGCGGGTTCCAATTGAACACTGAAGCTTTCTTT.

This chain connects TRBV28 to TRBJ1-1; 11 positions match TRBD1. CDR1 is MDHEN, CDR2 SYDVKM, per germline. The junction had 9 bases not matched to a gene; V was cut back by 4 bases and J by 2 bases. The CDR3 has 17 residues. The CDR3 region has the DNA TGTGCCAGCAGTTACTGGACAGGGGGCGGTGATAACACTGAAGCTTTCTTT. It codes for CASSYWTGGGDNTEAFF.